This T cell receptor beta chain was profiled in a study of T cells after yellow fever vaccination. Points from the study as a whole: Most primary-vaccination clones recurred post-booster (around 95% CD4, roughly 90% CD8). The study found a weaker secondary response that peaked faster, day 5 versus 15. A small proportion of clonotypes was detected in both the CD4 and CD8 compartments.

A note on this clonotype: Its matching antigen is unknown.

UMIs were added to TCR cDNA along with a universal primer site when it was made by 5'RACE template switching. Each CDR3 protein is one row after TCRdb ran MiXCR on the 5' RACE reads. The sample consists of around 250,000 distinct CDR3 sequences, 6.9% of them appearing once. This clonotype originated in a man aged 25-45 years who received the YFV17D yellow fever vaccine. This sample comprised CD4+ T cells sorted from PBMCs, obtained 15 days after the yellow fever booster vaccination.

The CDR3 DNA follows: TGTGCCAGCTCACCGGCGGCGCCAGTCTCCTACAATGAGCAGTTCTTC. Amino acid sequence: CASSPAAPVSYNEQFF. V and J are TRBV18 and TRBJ2-1; D not certain. The germline V gene encodes CDR1 KGHSH and CDR2 LQKENI. V was clipped by 3 bases and J by 0 bases, with 12 bases between them. The CDR3 length is 16 residues.